The 31 T cell receptor delta chains below come from one sample, sequenced in a study of gamma delta lymphoproliferative disorders and STAT genes. TCRdb made new clone calls on the multiplex PCR reads using CATT. The sample lists around 1,400 delta-chain clones, about 0.87% occurring once. The receptor sequences were amplified from genomic DNA of peripheral blood mononuclear cells. The material sequenced was blood. The origin of the receptors is a human donor in good health.

In this sample, this clone turned up a few times. This DNA's translation and the protein TCRdb lists, from a much larger clone, do not match at residue 14, likely due to a read error; the protein shown is translated from the DNA. The rearrangement joins TRDV1 to TRDJ1; 13 bases are a match to TRDD3. The CDR3 loop spans 19 amino acids. V gave up 1 base and J gave up 3 bases; unmatched junction bases: 11. Germline loops: CDR1 TSWWSYY, CDR2 QGS. In nucleotides, the CDR3 is TGTGCTCTTGGGGAACAGCCCCTACTGGGGGATACGTACGCCGATAAACTCATCTTT. Translated, it gives CALGEQPLLGDTYADKLIF.

Comment on this clone: A read error likely explains this, since a far larger clone differs by one base. Other DNA sequences in the sample encode the same CDR3. The chain carries TRDV2 and TRDJ1; 12 bases align to TRDD3. From germline, CDR1 is GEAIGNYY and CDR2 EKD. The CDR3 consists of 18 residues. In nucleotides, the CDR3 is TGTGCTTGTGACTCAGTCCATCTGGGGGATACGTTCACCGATAAACTCATCTTT. Encoded protein: CACDSVHLGDTFTDKLIF.

Comments on this clone: The translation of this DNA and the TCRdb protein of a much larger clone differ at residue 16, probably owing to a read error; the protein shown here is translated from the DNA. V and J are TRDV2 and TRDJ1; 13 nucleotides agree with TRDD3. V was clipped by 2 bases and J by 4 bases; unmatched bases: 30. Germline V lookup: CDR1 GEAIGNYY, CDR2 EKD. This CDR3 region has 24 residues. CDR3 nucleotides: TGTGCCTGTGACAGCCTTAACTGGGGGATACGCGATCAGGGCGAAAGTTGGGCGCTCGATAAACTCATCTTT. Residues: CACDSLNWGIRDQGESWALDKLIF.

By sample share, this clone is large. Additional DNA sequences in this sample encode the identical CDR3. The chain links TRDV1 to TRDJ3, with 8 nucleotides matching TRDD3. The germline CDR1 and CDR2 sequences are TSWWSYY and QGS. Losses at the gene ends were 1 base for V and 2 bases for J; bases not matched to a gene: 25. This CDR3 contains 25 residues. CDR3 loop: CALGEHSIVGDHGLAKTWDTRQMFF. The CDR3 region has the DNA TGTGCTCTTGGGGAACATAGTATAGTGGGGGATCATGGGTTGGCCAAGACCTGGGACACCCGACAGATGTTTTTC.

This clone came up a few times. The protein given by TCRdb reflects a much larger clone and differs at residue 10 from this DNA's translation, likely from a read error; the protein shown is the DNA's translation. Here the CDR3 reads CACDTVGDISDKLIF. The CDR3 nucleotides are TGTGCCTGTGACACCGTGGGGGATATCAGCGATAAACTCATCTTT. The chain joins TRDV2 to TRDJ1, with TRDD3 identical over 9 bases. The junction had 5 bases not matched to a gene; V was cut back by 0 bases and J by 4 bases. The CDR3 loop spans 15 amino acids. Germline V gene lookup returns CDR1 GEAIGNYY and CDR2 EKD.

Worth noting for this clone: TCRdb has a much larger clone's protein, which differs at residue 4 from the translation of this DNA, likely because of a read error; what is shown is the protein translated from the DNA. No V segment was called; the J segment is TRDJ1; the DNA was not compared with TRDD3, the D call given in the table. The CDR3 sequence is 13 residues long. CDR3 residues: CASEGYGVDKLIF. The DNA for the CDR3 is TGTGCCTCCGAGGGATACGGAGTCGATAAACTCATCTTT.

The sample holds a few counts of this clone. The TCRdb record carries a much larger clone's protein, which differs from this DNA's translation at residue 17; a read error is the likely cause, and the protein listed here is the DNA translation. The genes are TRAV38-2/DV8 and TRDJ1; possible D gene TRDD3, 6 bases. Per the germline V gene, CDR1 is TSESDYY and CDR2 is QEAYKQQN. This CDR3 comprises 19 residues. CDR3 amino acids: CAFMKPQGGGWGFTDKPIF. CDR3 nucleotide sequence: TGTGCTTTCATGAAGCCACAGGGTGGCGGGTGGGGGTTCACCGATAAACCCATCTTT.

About this clone itself: TCRdb records a much larger clone's protein for this DNA, with a difference at residue 9 that likely arises from a read error; the protein given is the translation of the DNA. The chain combines TRDV2 with TRDJ1, with no clear D. The V end lost 3 bases, the J end lost 0 bases, and 13 bases lay between the germline ends. The CDR3 consists of 15 residues. The germline V gene has CDR1 GEAIGNYY and CDR2 EKD. CDR3 bases: TGTGCCTGTGACCGAGTTGGACCGCACACCGATAAACTCATCTTT. As protein: CACDRVGPHTDKLIF.

This clone showed up just a few times. TCRdb's entry gives the protein of a much larger clone, which mismatches this DNA's translation at residue 13, likely from a read error; the protein reported here is translated from the DNA. The rearrangement joins TRDV2 to TRDJ1; 12 bases are a match to TRDD3. The CDR3 is made up of 18 amino acids. V was clipped by 3 bases and J by 4 bases; unmatched bases: 14. CDR1 and CDR2 (germline): GEAIGNYY, EKD. Here the CDR3 DNA reads TGTGCCTGTGACTCAGTCCATCTGGGGGATACGTTCATCGATAAACTCATCTTT. It codes for CACDSVHLGDTFIDKLIF.

This clone has ten or more counts. TCRdb's protein for this DNA is that of a much larger clone and differs from the translation at residue 9, likely a read error; the protein shown is the DNA translation. The chain joins TRDV2 to TRDJ1, with a tentative D call TRDD3 (5 bases). The CDR3 sequence is 17 residues long. V shed 0 bases and J shed 0 bases, with 16 bases lying between them. Germline values: CDR1 GEAIGNYY, CDR2 EKD. CDR3 bases: TGTGCCTGTGACACCGTTGCTGGGCGGGACGACACCGATAAACTCATCTTT. It yields the protein CACDTVAGRDDTDKLIF.

Remarks on this clone: This DNA translates differently at residue 5 from the TCRdb protein, which is that of a much larger clone; a read error is likely, and the protein shown is the DNA's own translation. V usage is TRDV2 and J usage is TRDJ1, with 8 nucleotides matching TRDD3. CDR3 length: 19 residues. V trimming: 2 bases; J trimming: 4 bases; junction bases outside the gene matches: 20. Germline V gene sequence: CDR1 GEAIGNYY, CDR2 EKD. CDR3 sequence (DNA): TGTGCCTGTGACAACCTCCTTCAAGCCAGTACTGGGGGGTTCGATAAACTCATCTTT. Its protein is CACDNLLQASTGGFDKLIF.

A word on this clone: This DNA's translation differs at residue 12 from TCRdb's protein, which comes from a much larger clone; a read error is likely, and the protein shown is translated from the DNA. Additional DNA sequences in this sample encode the identical CDR3. This sequence joins TRDV1 and TRDJ1; 8 bases match TRDD3. J gave up 0 bases and V 2 bases, and 29 bases lay outside the gene matches. The CDR3 consists of 24 residues. CDR1 and CDR2 from the germline V gene are TSWWSYY and QGS. CDR3 sequence: CALGEYLVANFVTGGPKYTDKLIF. In DNA, the CDR3 is TGTGCTCTTGGGGAATATTTGGTCGCCAATTTCGTAACTGGGGGCCCGAAGTACACCGATAAACTCATCTTT.

Regarding this clone: TCRdb's entry gives the protein of a much larger clone, which mismatches this DNA's translation at residue 25, likely from a read error; the protein reported here is translated from the DNA. The V gene is TRDV1, the J gene TRDJ3, with a tentative D call TRDD3 (5 bases). The CDR3 totals 27 residues. The germline gives CDR1 TSWWSYY, CDR2 QGS. In DNA form, the CDR3 reads TGTGCTCTTGGCCCCGGGCCCCACTACGTTTTTTCGAGGGGGTTTCAAATGACCTCCTGGGACACCCGACAGATATTTTTC. Amino acids: CALGPGPHYVFSRGFQMTSWDTRQIFF.

Points on this clone: TCRdb's protein for this DNA is that of a much larger clone and differs from the translation at residue 9, likely a read error; the protein shown is the DNA translation. This rearrangement joins TRDV1 to TRDJ1; 11 bases are a match to TRDD3. V dropped 0 bases and J dropped 4; count of bases not matched to a gene: 16. Germline V lookup: CDR1 TSWWSYY, CDR2 QGS. This CDR3 contains 20 residues. The CDR3 DNA reads TGTGCTCTTGGGGAACTAGAATACCTTCGCCGTACTGGGGGATACGATAAACTCATCTTT. It codes for CALGELEYLRRTGGYDKLIF.

This clone was detected only a few times. The protein TCRdb lists belongs to a much larger clone and differs from this DNA's translation at residue 13, which points to a read error; the protein shown is made from the DNA. The chain uses TRDV2 and TRDJ3; maybe TRDD3 (6 bases). Germline V gives CDR1 GEAIGNYY, CDR2 EKD. The CDR3 loop spans 19 amino acids. The CDR3 DNA is TGTGCCTGTGACTCCACCGTGGGGGGGGTCTCCTGGAACACCCGACAGATGTTTTTC. Protein product: CACDSTVGGVSWNTRQMFF.

About this clone itself: The protein held in TCRdb is that of a much larger clone and does not match this DNA's translation at residue 10, likely because of a read error; the protein shown is translated from the DNA. The V call is TRDV1, the J call TRDJ1, with TRDD3 matching over 9 bases. Per the germline V gene, CDR1 is TSWWSYY and CDR2 is QGS. The CDR3 totals 21 residues. The V gene end was trimmed by 5 bases and the J gene end by 7 bases; junction bases not matched to a gene: 29. The CDR3 loop reads CALGQPLPHTLRLGDPSKLIF. As DNA, the CDR3 is TGTGCTCTTGGGCAACCCTTGCCACATACCCTGAGACTGGGGGACCCCTCTAAACTCATCTTT.

As regards this clone: This likely stems from a read error, as it lies one base from a far larger clone. Other DNA sequences in this sample translate to the same CDR3. The chain employs TRDV2 and TRDJ1; 13 bases are shared with TRDD3. The CDR3 is made up of 18 amino acids. Unmatched junction bases numbered 14, after V lost 3 bases and J lost 5 bases. The germline CDR1 and CDR2 sequences are GEAIGNYY and EKD. The CDR3 DNA reads as TGTGCCTGTGACGCCCTACTGGGGGATACGGACTTAACTGATAAACTCATCTTT. Its protein product is CACDALLGDTDLTDKLIF.

Of note for this clone: Since a far larger clone is one base different, this is likely a read error. Other DNA sequences in this sample translate to the same CDR3. The chain links TRDV2 to TRDJ1; 13 bases match TRDD3. This CDR3 is built from 24 residues. Per germline, CDR1 GEAIGNYY and CDR2 EKD. The CDR3, as DNA: TGTGCCTGTGACAGCCTTAACTGGGGGATACGCGATCAGGGCGAAGGTTGGGCGCTCGATAAACTCATTTTT. It yields the protein CACDSLNWGIRDQGEGWALDKLIF.

This clone was counted between two and nine times. The mismatch at residue 3 between this DNA's translation and the TCRdb protein of a much larger clone likely reflects a read error; the protein shown is translated from the DNA. The rearrangement links TRDV2 to TRDJ1; 9 bases map to TRDD3. This CDR3 is built from 15 residues. Germline lookup yields CDR1 GEAIGNYY and CDR2 EKD. The CDR3 DNA reads as TGTGCCTATGACACCGTGGGGGATATCGGCGATAAACTCATCTTT. Its protein is CAYDTVGDIGDKLIF.

This clone occurred a few times. A single base is all that separates this from a far larger clone, so a read error is likely. Within the sample, other DNA sequences also encode this same CDR3. The V and J genes are TRDV2 and TRDJ1; possible D gene TRDD3, 6 bases. The CDR3 runs to 16 residues. Looked up from germline, CDR1 is GEAIGNYY and CDR2 is EKD. CDR3 in amino acids: CACDTVGARGTDKLIF. The CDR3 bases are TGTGCCTGTGACACCGTGGGGGCCCGGGGAACCGATAAGCTCATCTTT.

This clone is categorized as hyperexpanded. Other DNA sequences within the sample encode an identical CDR3. This sequence joins TRDV2 and TRDJ1; 8 bases fit TRDD3. Germline V gene data show CDR1 as GEAIGNYY and CDR2 as EKD. CDR3 length equals 16 residues. With V trimmed by 1 base and J by 0 bases, 6 bases remained unmatched. CDR3 nucleotides: TGTGCCTGTGACACTCTGGGGGAAATGTACACCGATAAACTCATCTTT. Its translation: CACDTLGEMYTDKLIF.

Comment on this clone: A far larger clone is only one base removed, so a read error is likely. This CDR3 is also generated by other DNA sequences in the sample. This chain uses TRDV1 with TRDJ1, with 9 bases fitting TRDD3. J was trimmed by 7 bases and V by 5 bases; bases with no gene match: 29. CDR1 and CDR2 (germline): TSWWSYY, QGS. CDR3 length: 21 residues. DNA of the CDR3: TGTGCTCTTGGGCAACCCTTGCCACATCCCTTGAGACTGGGGGACCCCTCTAAACTCATCTTT. This codes for CALGQPLPHPLRLGDPSKLIF.

This clone was recorded a few times. With only one base between it and a far larger clone, this is likely a read error. Distinct nucleotide sequences in the sample also encode this CDR3. The CDR3 DNA is TGTGCCTGTGACACCCTACGTCTGGGGGATAACACCGATAAACTCATCTTT. Amino acids: CACDTLRLGDNTDKLIF. The genes are TRDV2 and TRDJ1; 10 positions agree with TRDD3. With 0 bases clipped from V and 0 bases from J, the junction kept 6 bases outside the gene matches. Germline CDR1 and CDR2: GEAIGNYY and EKD. The CDR3 length is 17 residues.

This clone was seen a few times. TCRdb's entry gives the protein of a much larger clone, which mismatches this DNA's translation at residue 8, likely from a read error; the protein reported here is translated from the DNA. The chain joins TRDV1 to TRDJ1, with D hard to call. CDR3 size: 19 residues. The germline CDR1 and CDR2 sequences are TSWWSYY and QGS. Trimming took 5 bases from V and 0 from J, leaving 25 bases between them. The CDR3, as DNA: TGTGCTCTTGGGCCTTACCTGTGCGTTTTGGTTCCGTACACCGATAAACTCATCTTT. Translated, it gives CALGPYLCVLVPYTDKLIF.

About this clone: The TCRdb record carries a much larger clone's protein, which differs from this DNA's translation at residue 13; a read error is the likely cause, and the protein listed here is the DNA translation. The genes are TRDV2 and TRDJ1, with TRDD3 identical over 10 bases. CDR1 is GEAIGNYY, CDR2 EKD, per germline. This CDR3 comprises 15 residues. V was clipped by 3 bases and J by 13 bases; unmatched bases: 16. In nucleotides, the CDR3 is TGTGCCTGTGACCCACTGGGGGATGGGGATGCGGAACCCATCTTT. This gives the protein CACDPLGDGDAEPIF.

Concerning this clone: The translation of this DNA and the TCRdb protein of a much larger clone differ at residue 14, probably owing to a read error; the protein shown here is translated from the DNA. The CDR3 DNA is TGTGCCTGTGACTCAGTCCATCTGGGGGATACGTTCACCGAAAAACTCATCTTT. Protein sequence: CACDSVHLGDTFTEKLIF. J is TRDJ1 and V is TRDV2; 12 bases map to TRDD3. The CDR3 extends over 18 amino acids. Germline V gene data show CDR1 as GEAIGNYY and CDR2 as EKD.

Without a V gene call, the J gene is given as TRDJ1; the table calls TRDD3, which could not be checked here. The CDR3 runs 16 residues. The CDR3 is CACDTLLGDDTDKLIF. Here the CDR3 DNA reads TGTGCCTGTGACACCCTACTGGGGGACGACACCGATAAACTCATCTTT.

This clone occurred a few times. The TCRdb protein comes from a much larger clone and disagrees with this DNA's translation at residue 10, likely due to a read error; the protein given here is derived from the DNA. The genes are TRDV1 and TRDJ1; no definite D call. The CDR3 covers 19 residues. V was pared by 5 bases and J by 0 bases, with 25 bases between. Germline V lookup: CDR1 TSWWSYY, CDR2 QGS. The CDR3 DNA is TGTGCTCTTGGGCCTTACCTGTACGTTATGGTTCCGTACACCGATAAACTCATCTTT. Protein: CALGPYLYVMVPYTDKLIF.

Remarks on this clone: With only one base between it and a far larger clone, this is likely a read error. Different DNA sequences within this sample yield the same CDR3. The V and J genes are TRDV2 and TRDJ1; D might be TRDD3 (6 bases). The CDR3 contains 16 residues. Germline-derived CDR1 and CDR2 are GEAIGNYY and EKD. The CDR3 sequence: CACDTVGARGTDKLIF. Here the CDR3 DNA reads TGTGCCTGTGACACCGTGGGGGCCCGGGGAACCGACAAACTCATCTTT.

Points on this clone: The translation of this DNA and the TCRdb protein of a much larger clone differ at residue 3, probably owing to a read error; the protein shown here is translated from the DNA. The chain combines TRDV2 with TRDJ1, with 10 bases that match TRDD3. From germline, CDR1 is GEAIGNYY and CDR2 EKD. The CDR3 has 18 amino acids. The CDR3 loop is CAYDTVLVGDTYTDKLIF. The CDR3 DNA reads TGTGCCTATGACACCGTTTTGGTGGGGGATACCTACACCGATAAACTCATCTTT.

This clone was recorded at least ten times. TCRdb has a much larger clone's protein, which differs at residue 9 from the translation of this DNA, likely because of a read error; what is shown is the protein translated from the DNA. The V gene is TRDV2, the J gene TRDJ1; unclear D gene. Germline values: CDR1 GEAIGNYY, CDR2 EKD. This CDR3 comprises 20 residues. V was cut by 1 base and J by 0 bases, with 26 bases left in between. The CDR3 protein is CACDTMSSCGANYYTDKLIF. CDR3 coding DNA: TGTGCCTGTGACACTATGAGCTCCTGTGGAGCCAACTATTACACCGATAAACTCATCTTT.